Below are 9 T cell receptor beta chains sequenced from a single sample in a study of blood T cell repertoires in COVID-19. Repertoires were generated with immunoSEQ multiplex PCR, while TCRdb's copy carries only in-frame clones and drops some. The data contain over 75,000 clones, over 90% of them seen just once; the ten biggest clones take up 1.5% to 2%. Material: peripheral blood. Receptor source: a man in his sixties with acute or convalescent COVID-19.

This sequence joins TRBV7-9 and TRBJ2-3; D unresolved. The CDR3 runs to 13 residues. Germline loops: CDR1 SEHNR, CDR2 FQNEAQ (reference sequence). V was cut by 7 bases and J by 3 bases, with 11 bases left in between. CDR3 nucleotide sequence: TGTGCCAGCACCCTATTACCGACAGATACGCAGTATTTT. Its translation: CASTLLPTDTQYF.

J is TRBJ2-2 and V is TRBV6-5; TRBD1 might be the D (5 bases). The V end was cut by 10 bases, the J end by 5 bases, with 14 bases between. This CDR3 comprises 13 residues. Germline CDR1 is MNHEY and CDR2 is SVGAGI. CDR3 region: CATSLDRTGELFF. Here the CDR3 DNA reads TGTGCCACCTCTCTCGACAGAACCGGGGAGCTGTTTTTT.

V gene TRBV7-2 combines with J gene TRBJ2-1; D possibly corresponds to TRBD2 (5 bases). Germline lookup yields CDR1 SGHTA and CDR2 FQGNSA. Trimming stripped 1 base from V and 0 bases from J, with 10 bases between. The CDR3 spans 16 residues. The CDR3 spells CASSLERASSYNEQFF. CDR3 DNA: TGTGCCAGCAGCTTAGAGAGGGCCAGCTCCTACAATGAGCAGTTCTTC.

This clone was recorded once. The CDR3 reads CRGQYSNQPQHF. The CDR3 DNA reads as TGCAGGGGACAGTATAGCAATCAGCCCCAGCATTTT. The rearrangement uses TRBV29-1 and TRBJ1-5; 7 nucleotides line up with TRBD1. CDR3 size: 12 residues. Per germline, CDR1 SQVTM and CDR2 ANQGSEA.

The chain couples TRBV10-3 to TRBJ1-6; perhaps TRBD1 as D (5 bases). This CDR3 has 15 residues. Germline lookup yields CDR1 ENHRY and CDR2 SYGVKD. V lost 11 bases, J lost 0 bases, and 14 bases lay in between. This CDR3 is CAVGDGSSYNSPLHF. CDR3 nucleotide sequence: TGTGCCGTAGGGGACGGGAGCTCCTATAATTCACCCCTCCACTTT.

The V gene is TRBV5-1, the J gene TRBJ2-7, with D perhaps matching TRBD1 (5 bases). Between the trimmed V and J ends, which lost 0 bases and 1 base, there was a span of 8 bases. Germline lookup yields CDR1 SGHRS and CDR2 YFSETQ. The CDR3 has 14 residues. CDR3 residues: CASSLGQGSYEQYF. In DNA, the CDR3 is TGCGCCAGCAGCTTGGGGCAGGGTTCCTACGAGCAGTACTTC.

The chain combines TRBV20-1 with TRBJ2-7, with 12 bases that match TRBD2. Trimming cost V 3 bases and J 7 bases; bases outside gene matches: 4. The CDR3 consists of 13 residues. From germline, CDR1 is DFQATT and CDR2 SNEGSKA (reference sequence). In nucleotides, the CDR3 is TGCAGTGCTAGTTGGCTAGCGGGAGGGGAGCAGTACTTC. Translated: CSASWLAGGEQYF.

The rearrangement uses TRBV2 and TRBJ2-1; D is possibly TRBD1 (5 bases). In germline, CDR1 is SNHLY, CDR2 FYNNEI. Trimming took 6 bases from V and 0 from J, leaving 12 bases between them. The CDR3 runs to 15 residues. For the CDR3, the DNA is TGTGCCAGCAGAGACTCTAGGGGCTCCTACAATGAGCAGTTCTTC. As protein: CASRDSRGSYNEQFF.

In this sample, this clone turned up once. The chain carries TRBV7-2 and TRBJ1-2, with TRBD1 matching 7 bases. The V gene end was trimmed by 5 bases and the J gene end by 5 bases; junction bases not matched to a gene: 8. The CDR3 totals 14 residues. The germline V gene has CDR1 SGHTA and CDR2 FQGNSA. CDR3: CASSPSQGQYGYTF. In DNA, the CDR3 is TGTGCCAGCAGCCCATCACAGGGGCAATATGGCTACACCTTC.